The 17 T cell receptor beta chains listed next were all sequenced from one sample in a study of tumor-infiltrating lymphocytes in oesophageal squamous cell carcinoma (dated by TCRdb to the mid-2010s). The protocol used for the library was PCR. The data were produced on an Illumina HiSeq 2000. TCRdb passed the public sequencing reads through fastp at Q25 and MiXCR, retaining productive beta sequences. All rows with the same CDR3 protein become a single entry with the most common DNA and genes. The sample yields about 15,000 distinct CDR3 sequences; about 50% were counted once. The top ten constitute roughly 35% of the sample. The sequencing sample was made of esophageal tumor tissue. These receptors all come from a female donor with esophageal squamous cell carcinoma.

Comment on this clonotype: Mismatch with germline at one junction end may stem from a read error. The CDR3 region is CASSRRTTFSNSPLHF. CDR3 in DNA: TGTGCCAGCAGTAGAAGGACAACCTTCTCTAATTCACCCCTCCACTTC. This chain links TRBV6-8 with TRBJ1-2; a weak D match, TRBD1 (5 bases). Germline values: CDR1 MNHGY, CDR2 SAAAGT. The length of the CDR3 is 16 residues.

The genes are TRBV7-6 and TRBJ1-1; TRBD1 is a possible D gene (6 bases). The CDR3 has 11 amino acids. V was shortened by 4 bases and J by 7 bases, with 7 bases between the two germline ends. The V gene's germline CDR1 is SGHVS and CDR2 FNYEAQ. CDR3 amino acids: CASSWDNEAFF. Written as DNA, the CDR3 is TGTGCCAGCAGCTGGGACAATGAAGCTTTCTTT.

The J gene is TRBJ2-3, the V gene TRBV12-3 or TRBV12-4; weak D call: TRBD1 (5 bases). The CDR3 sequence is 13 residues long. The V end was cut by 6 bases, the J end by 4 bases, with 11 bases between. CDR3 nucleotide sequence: TGTGCCAGCAGGTCCAGGGCCGCAGATACGCAGTATTTT. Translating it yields CASRSRAADTQYF.

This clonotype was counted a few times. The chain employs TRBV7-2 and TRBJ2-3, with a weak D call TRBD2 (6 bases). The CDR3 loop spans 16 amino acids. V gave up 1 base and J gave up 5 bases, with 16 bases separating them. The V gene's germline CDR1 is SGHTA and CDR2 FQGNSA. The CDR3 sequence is CASSLVAFQGGDTQYF. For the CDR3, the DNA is TGTGCCAGCAGCTTAGTGGCCTTTCAGGGAGGAGATACGCAGTATTTT.

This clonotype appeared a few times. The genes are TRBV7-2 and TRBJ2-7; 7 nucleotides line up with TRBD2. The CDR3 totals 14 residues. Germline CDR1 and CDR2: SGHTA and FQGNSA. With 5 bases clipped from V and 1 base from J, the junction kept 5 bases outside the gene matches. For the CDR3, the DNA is TGTGCCAGCAGCCCCTGGACTAGTTCCTACGAGCAGTACTTC. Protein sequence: CASSPWTSSYEQYF.

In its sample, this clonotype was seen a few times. CDR3 in amino acids: CASSQWANQLQETQYF. The CDR3, as DNA: TGTGCCAGCAGTCAATGGGCGAACCAGCTCCAAGAGACCCAGTACTTC. The chain recombines TRBV6-1 with TRBJ2-5; D unclear. This CDR3 contains 16 residues. Trimming removed 5 bases at V and 1 base at J, with 17 bases between. Germline-derived CDR1 and CDR2 are MNHNS and SASEGT.

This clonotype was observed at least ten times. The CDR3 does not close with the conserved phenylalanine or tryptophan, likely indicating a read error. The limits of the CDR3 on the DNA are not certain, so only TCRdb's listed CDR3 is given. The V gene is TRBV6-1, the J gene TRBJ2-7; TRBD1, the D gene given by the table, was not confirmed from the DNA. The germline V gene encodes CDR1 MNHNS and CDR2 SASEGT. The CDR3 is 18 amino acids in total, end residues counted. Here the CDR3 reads CASRAPGEWLNYGYTFGS.

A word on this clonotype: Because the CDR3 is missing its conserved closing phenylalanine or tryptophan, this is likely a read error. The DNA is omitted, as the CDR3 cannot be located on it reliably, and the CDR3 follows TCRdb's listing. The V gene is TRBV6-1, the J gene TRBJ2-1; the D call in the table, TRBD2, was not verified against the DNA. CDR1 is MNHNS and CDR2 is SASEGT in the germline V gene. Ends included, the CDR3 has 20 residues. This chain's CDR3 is CASSEAAPGDSYNSPLHFGN.

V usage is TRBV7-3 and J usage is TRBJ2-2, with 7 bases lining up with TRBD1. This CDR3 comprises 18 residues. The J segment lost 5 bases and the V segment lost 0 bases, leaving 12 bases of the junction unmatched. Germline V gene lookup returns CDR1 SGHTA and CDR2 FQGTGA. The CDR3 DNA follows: TGTGCCAGCAGCTTAACGCGAGGGACAGAAAAGACTACCGGGGAGCTGTTTTTT. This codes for CASSLTRGTEKTTGELFF.

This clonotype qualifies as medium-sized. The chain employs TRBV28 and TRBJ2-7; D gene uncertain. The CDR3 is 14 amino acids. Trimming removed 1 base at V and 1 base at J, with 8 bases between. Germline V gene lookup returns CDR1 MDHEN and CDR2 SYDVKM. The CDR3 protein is CASSLFPGSYEQYF. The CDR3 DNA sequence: TGTGCCAGCAGTTTATTTCCCGGGTCCTACGAGCAGTACTTC. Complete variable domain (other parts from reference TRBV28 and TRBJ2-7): DVKVTQSSRYLVKRTGEKVFLECVQDMDHENMFWYRQDPGLGLRLIYFSYDVKMKEKGDIPEGYSVSREKKERFSLILESASTNQTSMYLCASSLFPGSYEQYFGPGTRLTVT.

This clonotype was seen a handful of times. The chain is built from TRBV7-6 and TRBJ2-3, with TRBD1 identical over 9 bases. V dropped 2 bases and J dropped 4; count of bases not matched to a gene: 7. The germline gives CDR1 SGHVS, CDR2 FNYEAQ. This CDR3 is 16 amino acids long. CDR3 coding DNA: TGTGCCAGCAGCTTAAATCGGGACAGGGCGGCAGATACGCAGTATTTT. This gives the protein CASSLNRDRAADTQYF.

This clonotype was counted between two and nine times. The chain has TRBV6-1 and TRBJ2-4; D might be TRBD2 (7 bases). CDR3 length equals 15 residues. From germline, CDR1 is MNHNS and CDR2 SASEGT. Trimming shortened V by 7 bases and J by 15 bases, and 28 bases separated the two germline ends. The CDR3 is CASTGGGANTGELYF. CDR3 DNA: TGTGCCAGCACCGGTGGGGGGGCGAACACCGGGGAGCTGTACTTC.

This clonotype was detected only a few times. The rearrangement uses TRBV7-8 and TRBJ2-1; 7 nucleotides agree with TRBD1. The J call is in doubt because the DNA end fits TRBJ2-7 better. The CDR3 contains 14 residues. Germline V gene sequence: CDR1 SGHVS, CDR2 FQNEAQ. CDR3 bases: TGTGCCAGCAGCCCAAGACAGGGAAACTACGAGCAGTACTTC. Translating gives CASSPRQGNYEQYF.

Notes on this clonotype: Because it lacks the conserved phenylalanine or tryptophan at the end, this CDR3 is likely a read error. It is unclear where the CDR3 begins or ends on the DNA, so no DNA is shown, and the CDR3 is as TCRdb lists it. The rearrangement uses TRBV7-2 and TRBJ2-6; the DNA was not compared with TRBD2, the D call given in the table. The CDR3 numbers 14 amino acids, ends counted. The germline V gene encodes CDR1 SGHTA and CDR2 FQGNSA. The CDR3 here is CASSLTSIEQFFGA.

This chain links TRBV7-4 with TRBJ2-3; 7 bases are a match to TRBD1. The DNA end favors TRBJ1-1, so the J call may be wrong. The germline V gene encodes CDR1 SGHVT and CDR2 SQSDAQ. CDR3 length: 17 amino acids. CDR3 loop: CASSRRATGIRNTEAFF. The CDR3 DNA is TGTGCCAGCAGCCGTCGTGCGACAGGGATTAGGAACACTGAAGCTTTCTTT.

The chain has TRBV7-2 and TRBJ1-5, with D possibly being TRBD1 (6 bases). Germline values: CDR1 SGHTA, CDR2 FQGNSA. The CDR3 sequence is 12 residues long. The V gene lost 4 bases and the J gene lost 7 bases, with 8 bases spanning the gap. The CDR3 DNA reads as TGTGCCAGCAGCTGGGGGGGCCAGCCCCAGCATTTT. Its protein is CASSWGGQPQHF.

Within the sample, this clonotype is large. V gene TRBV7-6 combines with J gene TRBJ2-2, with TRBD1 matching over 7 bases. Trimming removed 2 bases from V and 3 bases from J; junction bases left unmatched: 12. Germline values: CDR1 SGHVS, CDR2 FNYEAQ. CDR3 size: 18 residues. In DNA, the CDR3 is TGTGCCAGCAGCTTAATGCGCGGAGACAGGGCCCACACCGGGGAGCTGTTTTTT. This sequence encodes CASSLMRGDRAHTGELFF.